The 14 T cell receptor beta chains in this list originate from one sample, sequenced in a study of CD8 T cells in ankylosing spondylitis. TCRdb ran MiXCR on the 5' RACE reads and lists one entry per CDR3 protein. The data show approximately 130,000 distinct CDR3 sequences, 10% to 12% seen once. The sample was blood, either unsorted or a sorted T cell fraction (not recorded which). These receptors all stem from a female donor with ankylosing spondylitis or in good health (not recorded which).

This clonotype occurred a few times. The V and J genes are TRBV5-6 and TRBJ1-1, with a weak D call TRBD1 (5 bases). V dropped 6 bases and J dropped 5 bases, with 14 bases sitting between them. The CDR3 contains 13 residues. CDR1 and CDR2 from the germline V gene are SGHDT and YYEEEE. The CDR3 reads CASTLGRITEAFF. In nucleotides, the CDR3 is TGTGCCAGCACCCTGGGGCGGATAACTGAAGCTTTCTTT.

V and J are TRBV10-3 and TRBJ2-2, with a tentative D call TRBD2 (6 bases). V was trimmed by 1 base and J by 4 bases, leaving 10 bases between them. Looked up from germline, CDR1 is ENHRY and CDR2 is SYGVKD. CDR3 length equals 15 residues. The CDR3 region has the DNA TGTGCCATCAGTGAGTTGGAGGGGAGCACCGGGGAGCTGTTTTTT. Translation gives CAISELEGSTGELFF.

There are many counts of this clonotype. This sequence joins TRBV5-1 and TRBJ2-5, with TRBD2 identical over 7 bases. The CDR3 is 13 amino acids. Germline V lookup: CDR1 SGHRS, CDR2 YFSETQ. The junction had 5 bases not matched to a gene; V was cut back by 4 bases and J by 5 bases. The CDR3 region is CASSGPAGETQYF. The CDR3 DNA is TGCGCCAGCAGCGGTCCAGCGGGGGAGACCCAGTACTTC.

This clonotype was observed at least ten times. This chain connects TRBV20-1 to TRBJ1-1; tentatively, D is TRBD1 (5 bases). The germline gives CDR1 DFQATT, CDR2 SNEGSKA (reference sequence). V was pared by 2 bases and J by 5 bases, with 12 bases between. This CDR3 has 13 amino acids. In DNA, the CDR3 is TGCAGTGCTAGATTCGGGGGAGGAACTGAAGCTTTCTTT. It yields the protein CSARFGGGTEAFF.

As regards this clonotype: Just one base apart from a much larger clone, this may be a read error. The V gene is TRBV4-1, the J gene TRBJ2-6; D might be TRBD1 (5 bases). Per germline, CDR1 MGHRA and CDR2 YSYEKL. The CDR3 runs to 14 residues. The CDR3 bases are TGCGCCAGCAGCCAAGAGGTTGGGGCCAACGTCCCGACTTTC. Its protein product is CASSQEVGANVPTF.

This clonotype showed up many times. The chain uses TRBV18 and TRBJ2-5, with D perhaps TRBD2 (5 bases). The length of the CDR3 is 13 residues. Trimming stripped 3 bases from V and 0 bases from J, with 5 bases between. Germline V gene sequence: CDR1 KGHSH, CDR2 LQKENI. CDR3 loop: CASSPGNQETQYF. DNA for the CDR3: TGTGCCAGCTCACCCGGGAACCAAGAGACCCAGTACTTC.

In its sample, this clonotype was seen many times. This sequence joins TRBV5-1 and TRBJ2-1; D call uncertain. The CDR3 has 11 amino acids. Germline CDR1 and CDR2: SGHRS and YFSETQ. The V end was cut by 0 bases, the J end by 9 bases, with 4 bases between. The CDR3 is CASSLEGEQFF. DNA for the CDR3: TGCGCCAGCAGCTTGGAAGGTGAGCAGTTCTTC.

The chain recombines TRBV2 with TRBJ2-1, with D tentatively TRBD2 (7 bases). Germline assignment: CDR1 SNHLY and CDR2 FYNNEI. The CDR3 contains 11 residues. V lost 8 bases and J lost 10, with 12 bases in between. CDR3 sequence (DNA): TGTGCCAGCGGGGGGGCCGGAGAGCAGTTCTTC. Translating it yields CASGGAGEQFF.

At least ten counts were recorded for this clonotype. The chain is built from TRBV24-1 and TRBJ2-3, with D possibly being TRBD1 (6 bases). V dropped 9 bases and J dropped 2 bases, with 14 bases sitting between them. CDR1 and CDR2 from the germline V gene are KGHDR and SFDVKD. This CDR3 spans 14 amino acids. CDR3 residues: CATEGHRHTDTQYF. In DNA form, the CDR3 reads TGTGCCACCGAGGGACACAGGCACACAGATACGCAGTATTTT.

This clonotype was picked up many times. This CDR3 reads CSVVSYLWEAGANVLTF. The DNA for the CDR3 is TGCAGCGTTGTTTCGTATCTTTGGGAGGCTGGGGCCAACGTCCTGACTTTC. This chain links TRBV29-1 with TRBJ2-6, with D tentatively TRBD2 (6 bases). Trimming took off 4 bases at V and 2 bases at J, with 18 bases between the two ends. Germline CDR1 and CDR2: SQVTM and ANQGSEA. The CDR3 extends over 17 amino acids.

This clonotype was picked up a small number of times. The chain has TRBV7-6 and TRBJ2-1; TRBD2 aligns across 7 bases. The CDR3 extends over 16 amino acids. Germline V gives CDR1 SGHVS, CDR2 FNYEAQ. The V segment lost 1 base and the J segment 4 bases; nucleotides outside the gene matches: 7. As DNA, the CDR3 is TGTGCCAGCAGCTTAGACGGGCGGGGGAGTTACAATGAGCAGTTCTTC. Protein product: CASSLDGRGSYNEQFF.

In this sample, this clonotype turned up many times. The chain couples TRBV3-1 to TRBJ1-6, with D unresolved. The CDR3 consists of 15 residues. Germline CDR1 LGHDT, CDR2 YNNKEL (reference sequence). V lost 1 base and J lost 6, with 10 bases in between. The CDR3: CASSQGPRSNSPLHF. In DNA, the CDR3 is TGTGCCAGCAGCCAAGGGCCCAGGTCTAATTCACCCCTCCACTTT.

Ten or more counts support this clonotype. This sequence joins TRBV7-6 and TRBJ1-1; D ambiguous. This CDR3 contains 15 residues. The V end lost 4 bases, the J end lost 3 bases, and 15 bases lay between the germline ends. Germline loops: CDR1 SGHVS, CDR2 FNYEAQ. Here the CDR3 reads CASSSQTNPDTEAFF. The CDR3 nucleotides read TGTGCCAGCAGCTCCCAAACAAATCCGGACACTGAAGCTTTCTTT.

This clonotype was recorded many times. This chain joins TRBV6-5 and TRBJ2-3; unclear D gene. Germline CDR1 MNHEY, CDR2 SVGAGI. The CDR3 spans 14 residues. The V end was cut by 2 bases, the J end by 0 bases, with 6 bases between. CDR3: CASSYGPSTDTQYF. The DNA for the CDR3 is TGTGCCAGCAGTTACGGTCCTAGCACAGATACGCAGTATTTT.